This TCR beta chain was retrieved from a study of T-cell memory formation after mild COVID-19. TCRdb redid the calling of the 5' RACE reads with MiXCR, one entry per CDR3 protein. The data show hundreds of thousands of distinct CDR3 sequences, more than 15% seen once. The sequencing input was PBMCs or a T cell subset sorted from them (not recorded which). The origin of this receptor is an adult woman who had mild COVID-19 (a few samples of this study predate the infection). Cell type and time point are not known.

CDR3 bases: TGTGCCAGCAGTTTAGGGGTCAACACGTACCAAGAGACCCAGTACTTC. Translation: CASSLGVNTYQETQYF. The rearrangement joins TRBV12-3 or TRBV12-4 to TRBJ2-5; D gene unclear. Trimming took 1 base from V and 0 from J, leaving 12 bases between them. The CDR3 extends over 16 amino acids.